This T cell receptor beta chain was obtained from a study of CD8 T cells in ankylosing spondylitis. With 0 bases removed from V and 4 bases from J, the gap between germline ends came to 15 bases. Germline V CDR1 and CDR2: DFQATT, SNEGSKA (reference sequence). The CDR3 contains 15 residues. Findings and caveats of the study: Among TCR beta sequences, a motif of roughly 8 highly homologous variants appeared characteristic of ankylosing spondylitis blood. It was reported that disease-linked clones were significantly enriched in matched ankylosing spondylitis synovial fluid. Reports of some motif variants in reactive arthritis synovial fluid and blood predate this one. Disease-linked clones bore a CD8+ phenotype and were relatively rare in peripheral blood.

Quantitative 5'-RACE with molecular barcodes produced the TCR beta libraries. In TCRdb, the 5' RACE reads were re-called with MiXCR into one record per CDR3 protein. Of about 500,000 distinct CDR3 sequences listed, approximately 5.3% are singletons. There are many counts of this clonotype. Its target is not known. Sequenced: blood, either unsorted or a sorted T cell fraction (not recorded which). The TCR sequence derives from a male donor with ankylosing spondylitis. The V gene is TRBV20-1, the J gene TRBJ1-2; a possible D gene is TRBD1 (6 bases). The CDR3 sequence is CSARDSPGALYGYTF. The CDR3, as DNA: TGCAGTGCTAGAGATTCCCCAGGGGCCCTCTATGGCTACACCTTC.